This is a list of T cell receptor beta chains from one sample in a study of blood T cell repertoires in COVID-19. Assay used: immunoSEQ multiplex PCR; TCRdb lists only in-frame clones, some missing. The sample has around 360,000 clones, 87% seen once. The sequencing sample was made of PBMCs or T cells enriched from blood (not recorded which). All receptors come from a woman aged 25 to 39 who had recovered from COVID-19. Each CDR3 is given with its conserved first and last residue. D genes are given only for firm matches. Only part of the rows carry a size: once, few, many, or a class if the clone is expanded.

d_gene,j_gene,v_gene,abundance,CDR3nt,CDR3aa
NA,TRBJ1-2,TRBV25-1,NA,TGTGCCAGCAGTGACTTGACCGGGGAGGGCGGGGATGGCTACACCTTC,CASSDLTGEGGDGYTF
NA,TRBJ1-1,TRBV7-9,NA,TGTGCCAGCAGCCAGGGTAACTCCTTCGGTGAAGCTTTCTTT,CASSQGNSFGEAFF
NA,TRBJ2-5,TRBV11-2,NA,TGTGCCAGCAGCTTAGGCTGGGGGGTTGAGACCCAGTACTTC,CASSLGWGVETQYF
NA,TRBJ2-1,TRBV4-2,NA,TGTGCCAGCAGCATGGGGGACTGGAGCAACAATGAGCAGTTCTTC,CASSMGDWSNNEQFF
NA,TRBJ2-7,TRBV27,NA,TGTGCCAGCAGTTTATCAGTCGGAGCGGGTGGGGGCTACGAGCAGTACTTC,CASSLSVGAGGGYEQYF
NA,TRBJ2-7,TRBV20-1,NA,TGCAGTGGCAGGGGGCCGGGGGGGCAGTACTTC,CSGRGPGGQYF
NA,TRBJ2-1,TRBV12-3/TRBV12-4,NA,TGTGCCAGCAGTTTAGACTGGAGGAGTGAGCAGTTCTTC,CASSLDWRSEQFF
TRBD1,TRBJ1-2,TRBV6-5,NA,TGTGCCAGCAGTCGACAGGGTTCGTCGGGGGGCTACACCTTC,CASSRQGSSGGYTF
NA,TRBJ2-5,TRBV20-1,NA,TGCAGTGCTAGGCGGGAGACCCAGTACTTC,CSARRETQYF
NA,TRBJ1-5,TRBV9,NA,TGTGCCAGCAGCGTAGGGGGCAGCCCTCATCAGCCCCAGCATTTT,CASSVGGSPHQPQHF
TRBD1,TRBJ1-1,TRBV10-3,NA,TGTGCCATCCGGGGACAGATTACCCCAGGTGAAGCTTTCTTT,CAIRGQITPGEAFF
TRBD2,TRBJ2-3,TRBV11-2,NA,TGTGCCAGCAGCTCCCGACTAGCGGAGAAAGATACGCAGTATTTT,CASSSRLAEKDTQYF
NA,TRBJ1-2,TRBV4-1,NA,TGCGCCAGCAGCCAAGATGTAGCTAACTATGGCTACACCTTC,CASSQDVANYGYTF
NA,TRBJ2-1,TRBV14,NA,TGTGCCAGCACGGCCAGGGGCTCCTACAATGAGCAGTTCTTC,CASTARGSYNEQFF
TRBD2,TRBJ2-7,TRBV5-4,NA,TGTGCCAGCAGCAGAGGTAGCGGGGGGGTAAACGAGCAGTACTTC,CASSRGSGGVNEQYF
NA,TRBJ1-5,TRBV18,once,TGTGCCAGCTCACCAACAGGGAATAAGGATCAGCCCCAGCATTTT,CASSPTGNKDQPQHF
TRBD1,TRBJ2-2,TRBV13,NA,TGTGCCAGCAGCCCCCAACCGGGACAGGGACCCGGGGAGCTGTTTTTT,CASSPQPGQGPGELFF
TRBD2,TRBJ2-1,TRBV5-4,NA,TGTGCCAGCAGCGAACCAGAGAGACTAGCGGGAGGGTACAATGAGCAGTTCTTC,CASSEPERLAGGYNEQFF
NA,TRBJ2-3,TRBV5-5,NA,TGTGCCAGCATCCTGGAGGGGACAGATACGCAGTATTTT,CASILEGTDTQYF